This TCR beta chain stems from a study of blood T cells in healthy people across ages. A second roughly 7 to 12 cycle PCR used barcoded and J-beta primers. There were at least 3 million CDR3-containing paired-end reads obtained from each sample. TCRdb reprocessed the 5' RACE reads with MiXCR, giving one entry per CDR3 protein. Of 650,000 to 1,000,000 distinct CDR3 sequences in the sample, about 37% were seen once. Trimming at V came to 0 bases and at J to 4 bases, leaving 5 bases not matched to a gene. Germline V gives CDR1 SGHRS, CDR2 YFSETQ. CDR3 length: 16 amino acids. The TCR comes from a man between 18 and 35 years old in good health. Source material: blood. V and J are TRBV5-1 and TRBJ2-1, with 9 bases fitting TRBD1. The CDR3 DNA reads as TGCGCCAGCAGCTTGGTTTCGGGACAGGGATACAATGAGCAGTTCTTC. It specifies CASSLVSGQGYNEQFF.